The 31 T cell receptor beta chains reported below all come from one sample, sequenced in a study of beta chain features in type 1 diabetes. Study-wide results and caveats: When Type 1 diabetes patients were examined, their TCRB CDR3s proved moderately but significantly shorter in all four CD4+ subsets.

The investigators reverse transcribed all of the isolated RNA, so they sequenced expressed TCRB transcripts. Profiling relied on immunoSEQ multiplex PCR, and the TCRdb table lists in-frame clones only, not all of them. The sample carries under 300,000 clones, around 21% recorded once. Their recognized antigens are unknown. The material sequenced was naive CD4+ T cells from blood. The receptors stem from a woman between 40 and 55 years old with type 1 diabetes.

V gene TRBV5-1 combines with J gene TRBJ2-3; a weak D match, TRBD1 (5 bases). The ends were cut back, 3 bases at V and 14 bases at J, with 16 bases in the middle. Germline loops: CDR1 SGHRS, CDR2 YFSETQ. CDR3 length: 12 residues. The CDR3 DNA is TGCGCCAGCAGCTACGACAGTTCGCGACTGTATTTT. Its translation is CASSYDSSRLYF.

This clone was counted only a few times. The gene calls are TRBV29-1 and TRBJ2-1; weak D call: TRBD2 (6 bases). This CDR3 spans 11 amino acids. CDR1 SQVTM and CDR2 ANQGSEA come from the germline V gene. V was pared by 7 bases and J by 6 bases, with 10 bases between. This chain's CDR3 is CSASGSNEQFF. The CDR3 region has the DNA TGCAGCGCATCCGGGAGCAATGAGCAGTTCTTC.

This chain connects TRBV11-2 to TRBJ2-6, with D tentatively TRBD1 (5 bases). The CDR3 totals 16 residues. Germline V gene sequence: CDR1 SGHAT, CDR2 FQNNGV. With 5 bases removed from V and 0 bases from J, the gap between germline ends came to 11 bases. The CDR3 nucleotides read TGTGCCAGCAGCCCAGACAGTCACTCTGGGGCCAACGTCCTGACTTTC. Translation gives CASSPDSHSGANVLTF. The whole variable domain, remainder taken from reference TRBV11-2 and TRBJ2-6, is EAGVAQSPRYKIIEKRQSVAFWCNPISGHATLYWYQQILGQGPKLLIQFQNNGVVDDSQLPKDRFSAERLKGVDSTLKIQPAKLEDSAVYLCASSPDSHSGANVLTFGAGSRLTVL.

The chain employs TRBV30 and TRBJ2-1, with 10 bases identical to TRBD1. The CDR3 is 14 amino acids. Germline V lookup: CDR1 GTSNPN, CDR2 SVGIG (reference sequence). Unmatched junction bases numbered 5, after V lost 5 bases and J lost 4 bases. The CDR3 is CAWGDRGSYNEQFF. The DNA of the CDR3 is TGTGCCTGGGGGGACAGGGGTTCTTACAATGAGCAGTTCTTC.

This clone was recorded once. The J gene is TRBJ2-3, the V gene TRBV6-5; weak D call: TRBD2 (6 bases). Trimming took off 0 bases at V and 3 bases at J, with 10 bases between the two ends. The CDR3 length is 15 residues. Per germline, CDR1 MNHEY and CDR2 SVGAGI. CDR3 in DNA: TGTGCCAGCAGTTACTCGAATCGGGGGACAGATACGCAGTATTTT. The encoded protein is CASSYSNRGTDTQYF.

CDR3 protein: CASSGNGVNTEAFF. The CDR3, as DNA: TGTGCCAGCAGTGGGAACGGGGTGAACACTGAAGCTTTCTTT. The chain employs TRBV2 and TRBJ1-1, with D unclear. Deletions cut 4 bases from V and 0 bases from J, with 9 bases between. The V gene's germline CDR1 is SNHLY and CDR2 FYNNEI. This CDR3 has 14 amino acids.

A note on this clone: Other DNA sequences of this sample code for an identical CDR3. The V and J genes are TRBV7-9 and TRBJ1-5, with D unclear. Trimming took off 5 bases at V and 7 bases at J, with 9 bases between the two ends. Germline lookup yields CDR1 SEHNR and CDR2 FQNEAQ (reference sequence). The CDR3 runs to 12 residues. The CDR3 spells CASSRPGQPQHF. The CDR3 region has the DNA TGTGCCAGCAGCCGACCGGGGCAGCCCCAGCATTTT.

This rearrangement joins TRBV5-1 to TRBJ2-2; TRBD1 aligns across 7 bases. The CDR3 runs to 16 residues. Germline CDR1 and CDR2: SGHRS and YFSETQ. The V gene end was trimmed by 4 bases and the J gene end by 0 bases; junction bases not matched to a gene: 6. CDR3 protein: CASSALTGSNTGELFF. CDR3 DNA sequence: TGCGCCAGCAGCGCACTGACAGGGTCGAACACCGGGGAGCTGTTTTTT.

The chain couples TRBV9 to TRBJ1-3, with D maybe TRBD1 (5 bases). Germline V gene data show CDR1 as SGDLS and CDR2 as YYNGEE. The V end was cut by 3 bases, the J end by 4 bases, with 20 bases between. This CDR3 has 17 amino acids. The chain's CDR3 is CASSAYGTPLSGNTIYF. The CDR3 DNA follows: TGTGCCAGCAGCGCCTACGGGACTCCACTGTCGGGAAACACCATATATTTT.

The V gene is TRBV28, the J gene TRBJ1-2; 9 bases match TRBD1. CDR3 length: 15 amino acids. The germline V gene encodes CDR1 MDHEN and CDR2 SYDVKM. Trimming at V came to 2 bases and at J to 8 bases, leaving 9 bases not matched to a gene. The CDR3 reads CASSLEAGQGRGYTF. CDR3 nucleotide sequence: TGTGCCAGCAGTTTAGAGGCGGGACAGGGTCGCGGCTACACCTTC.

This clone came up a few times. CDR3 sequence: CSVGQGQSGNTIYF. The DNA of the CDR3 is TGCAGCGTTGGACAGGGGCAGTCTGGAAACACCATATATTTT. The V call is TRBV29-1, the J call TRBJ1-3, with TRBD1 identical over 8 bases. Trimming at V came to 4 bases and at J to 1 base, leaving 3 bases not matched to a gene. The CDR3 has 14 residues. Germline lookup yields CDR1 SQVTM and CDR2 ANQGSEA. Full variable domain (missing parts from reference TRBV29-1 and TRBJ1-3): SAVISQKPSRDICQRGTSLTIQCQVDSQVTMMFWYRQQPGQSLTLIATANQGSEATYESGFVIDKFPISRPNLTFSTLTVSNMSPEDSSIYLCSVGQGQSGNTIYFGEGSWLTVV.

The chain recombines TRBV4-3 with TRBJ1-2; TRBD1 matches at 7 bases. The CDR3 contains 15 residues. From germline, CDR1 is LGHNA and CDR2 YSLEER. Trimming took 0 bases from V and 3 from J; bases not matched to a gene: 4. Written as DNA, the CDR3 is TGCGCCAGCAGCCAAGATCCAACAGGGGACTATGGCTACACCTTC. Its protein product is CASSQDPTGDYGYTF.

This clone was observed a few times. The chain combines TRBV4-2 with TRBJ2-5; TRBD1 matches 9 bases. The germline V gene has CDR1 LGHNA and CDR2 YNFKEQ. V gave up 2 bases and J gave up 4 bases; unmatched junction bases: 8. This CDR3 comprises 16 residues. The DNA of the CDR3 is TGTGCCAGCAGCCAAACGTACAGGGGGCTGGGAGAGACCCAGTACTTC. This sequence encodes CASSQTYRGLGETQYF.

The sample holds a few counts of this clone. The chain combines TRBV4-1 with TRBJ1-2; TRBD1 aligns across 7 bases. This CDR3 is built from 13 residues. Germline V CDR1 and CDR2: MGHRA, YSYEKL. V was pared by 5 bases and J by 4 bases, with 4 bases of the junction left unmatched. CDR3 residues: CASSLGQVYGYTF. In DNA form, the CDR3 reads TGCGCCAGCAGCTTAGGACAGGTCTATGGCTACACCTTC.

The chain links TRBV7-2 to TRBJ2-7; a possible D gene is TRBD1 (5 bases). CDR1 and CDR2 (germline): SGHTA, FQGNSA. The CDR3 runs 14 residues. Between the trimmed V and J ends, which lost 10 bases and 0 bases, there was a span of 16 bases. CDR3 DNA: TGTGCCATCAATAGGGGTCATGGCTCCTACGAGCAGTACTTC. Encoded protein: CAINRGHGSYEQYF.

This clone was picked up a small number of times. This chain connects TRBV5-1 to TRBJ2-7; the match to TRBD1 covers 7 bases. Trimming cost V 2 bases and J 3 bases; bases outside gene matches: 2. The CDR3 has 13 amino acids. Germline loops: CDR1 SGHRS, CDR2 YFSETQ. The CDR3 DNA reads as TGCGCCAGCAGCTTCGGGACAGACTACGAGCAGTACTTC. Encoded protein: CASSFGTDYEQYF.

The J gene is TRBJ1-2, the V gene TRBV9, with 7 bases identical to TRBD1. Germline V gives CDR1 SGDLS, CDR2 YYNGEE. The CDR3 covers 15 residues. V was pared by 2 bases and J by 4 bases, with 8 bases of the junction left unmatched. As DNA, the CDR3 is TGTGCCAGCAGCGTTACCGGGACAGCGCCCTATGGCTACACCTTC. Protein product: CASSVTGTAPYGYTF.

This clone was seen only a few times. The chain combines TRBV5-1 with TRBJ2-5; TRBD2 might be the D (5 bases). Trimming cost V 6 bases and J 1 base, with 10 bases left between them. Germline CDR1 SGHRS, CDR2 YFSETQ. The CDR3 has 13 amino acids. CDR3 protein: CASTPEVQETQYF. The CDR3 nucleotides read TGCGCCAGCACCCCGGAGGTCCAAGAGACCCAGTACTTC.

The rearrangement uses TRBV6-5 and TRBJ1-1; 7 nucleotides match TRBD1. In germline, CDR1 is MNHEY, CDR2 SVGAGI. The CDR3 extends over 14 amino acids. Trimming took 4 bases from V and 1 from J; bases not matched to a gene: 3. Here the CDR3 reads CASSFWDRNTEAFF. Here the CDR3 DNA reads TGTGCCAGCAGTTTCTGGGACAGGAACACTGAAGCTTTCTTT.

This sequence joins TRBV10-3 and TRBJ2-7; 7 bases map to TRBD1. The CDR3 length is 12 residues. The germline V gene has CDR1 ENHRY and CDR2 SYGVKD. CDR3 sequence (DNA): TGTGCGGTCAGGGGGAGCTCCTACGAGCAGTACTTC. Translating it yields CAVRGSSYEQYF.

This clone was detected only a few times. This rearrangement joins TRBV9 to TRBJ2-2; TRBD2 aligns across 10 bases. Germline values: CDR1 SGDLS, CDR2 YYNGEE. The ends lost 0 bases at V and 7 bases at J; junction bases unmatched: 6. The CDR3 length is 16 residues. The CDR3 bases are TGTGCCAGCAGCGTAGCAGCGGGGGGGCCCGGCGGGGAGCTGTTTTTT. This translates into CASSVAAGGPGGELFF.

This clone showed up just a few times. This chain links TRBV19 with TRBJ1-1, with D tentatively TRBD1 (5 bases). From germline, CDR1 is LNHDA and CDR2 SQIVND (reference sequence). The ends were cut back, 6 bases at V and 0 bases at J, with 11 bases in the middle. This CDR3 has 14 residues. The CDR3 DNA is TGTGCCAGTAGATTGGAGGGGTTGAACACTGAAGCTTTCTTT. Translation: CASRLEGLNTEAFF.

The genes are TRBV28 and TRBJ1-4; D not resolved. This CDR3 comprises 14 residues. In germline, CDR1 is MDHEN, CDR2 SYDVKM. V was cut by 3 bases and J by 0 bases, with 5 bases left in between. CDR3 in DNA: TGTGCCAGCAGTTTGGGAGCAACTAATGAAAAACTGTTTTTT. Its translation is CASSLGATNEKLFF.

There are a few counts of this clone. The rearrangement joins TRBV5-1 to TRBJ2-7, with D tentatively TRBD1 (5 bases). CDR1 is SGHRS and CDR2 is YFSETQ in the germline V gene. V gave up 0 bases and J gave up 1 base, with 8 bases separating them. This CDR3 has 14 amino acids. Written as DNA, the CDR3 is TGCGCCAGCAGCTTGGAGGGGCAGTCCTACGAGCAGTACTTC. This gives the protein CASSLEGQSYEQYF.

The gene calls are TRBV7-9 and TRBJ2-1, with 10 bases matching TRBD1. CDR1 and CDR2 (germline): SEHNR, FQNEAQ (reference sequence). The J segment lost 5 bases and the V segment lost 5 bases, leaving 3 bases of the junction unmatched. The CDR3 has 14 residues. The DNA of the CDR3 is TGTGCCAGCAGCCGGACAGGGGGAAACAATGAGCAGTTCTTC. It translates to CASSRTGGNNEQFF. The full variable domain, rest sourced from reference TRBV7-9 and TRBJ2-1, is DTGVSQNPRHKITKRGQNVTFRCDPISEHNRLYWYRQTLGQGPEFLTYFQNEAQLEKSRLLSDRFSAERPKGSFSTLEIQRTEQGDSAMYLCASSRTGGNNEQFFGPGTRLTVL.

The rearrangement links TRBV18 to TRBJ2-1, with 9 positions matching TRBD1. This CDR3 region has 15 residues. From germline, CDR1 is KGHSH and CDR2 LQKENI. Trimming at V came to 0 bases and at J to 7 bases, leaving 4 bases not matched to a gene. CDR3 nucleotides: TGTGCCAGCTCACCACCGGGGACAGGGTCGAATGAGCAGTTCTTC. Encoded protein: CASSPPGTGSNEQFF.

A single count supports this clone. The rearrangement links TRBV4-1 to TRBJ1-4; D is perhaps TRBD1 (6 bases). Per germline, CDR1 MGHRA and CDR2 YSYEKL. The CDR3 sequence is 17 residues long. Trimming cost V 2 bases and J 5 bases, with 18 bases left between them. The CDR3 nucleotides are TGCGCCAGCAGCCAACCGGTTAGGGGGACGGAGAATGAAAAACTGTTTTTT. Protein: CASSQPVRGTENEKLFF.

This clone was seen a few times. This chain uses TRBV28 with TRBJ2-7; maybe TRBD2 (6 bases). Germline V lookup: CDR1 MDHEN, CDR2 SYDVKM. The CDR3 consists of 15 residues. V was cut by 5 bases and J by 12 bases, with 26 bases left in between. The CDR3 spells CASSPQGGRTIEWYF. The CDR3, as DNA: TGTGCCAGCAGTCCCCAGGGAGGCCGGACCATTGAGTGGTACTTC.

This clone was counted between two and nine times. This chain joins TRBV9 and TRBJ2-1; TRBD1 is a possible D gene (5 bases). Germline lookup yields CDR1 SGDLS and CDR2 YYNGEE. V lost 0 bases, J lost 3 bases, and 10 bases lay in between. CDR3 length equals 15 residues. Here the CDR3 reads CASSVAGQGYNEQFF. DNA for the CDR3: TGTGCCAGCAGCGTAGCTGGCCAGGGCTACAATGAGCAGTTCTTC.

This sequence joins TRBV29-1 and TRBJ1-1, with D uncertain. There are 13 residues in the CDR3. The V end lost 5 bases, the J end lost 0 bases, and 10 bases lay between the germline ends. Germline CDR1 and CDR2: SQVTM and ANQGSEA. As DNA, the CDR3 is TGCAGCGTTATGAGGGCGCTGAACACTGAAGCTTTCTTT. Protein sequence: CSVMRALNTEAFF.

This clone turned up a few times. The rearrangement links TRBV6-5 to TRBJ1-5; 10 bases agree with TRBD1. The germline V gene encodes CDR1 MNHEY and CDR2 SVGAGI. V gave up 4 bases and J gave up 7 bases; unmatched junction bases: 4. The CDR3 loop spans 14 amino acids. CDR3 loop: CASSSPGQGQPQHF. In nucleotides, the CDR3 is TGTGCCAGCAGTTCTCCGGGACAGGGGCAGCCCCAGCATTTT.